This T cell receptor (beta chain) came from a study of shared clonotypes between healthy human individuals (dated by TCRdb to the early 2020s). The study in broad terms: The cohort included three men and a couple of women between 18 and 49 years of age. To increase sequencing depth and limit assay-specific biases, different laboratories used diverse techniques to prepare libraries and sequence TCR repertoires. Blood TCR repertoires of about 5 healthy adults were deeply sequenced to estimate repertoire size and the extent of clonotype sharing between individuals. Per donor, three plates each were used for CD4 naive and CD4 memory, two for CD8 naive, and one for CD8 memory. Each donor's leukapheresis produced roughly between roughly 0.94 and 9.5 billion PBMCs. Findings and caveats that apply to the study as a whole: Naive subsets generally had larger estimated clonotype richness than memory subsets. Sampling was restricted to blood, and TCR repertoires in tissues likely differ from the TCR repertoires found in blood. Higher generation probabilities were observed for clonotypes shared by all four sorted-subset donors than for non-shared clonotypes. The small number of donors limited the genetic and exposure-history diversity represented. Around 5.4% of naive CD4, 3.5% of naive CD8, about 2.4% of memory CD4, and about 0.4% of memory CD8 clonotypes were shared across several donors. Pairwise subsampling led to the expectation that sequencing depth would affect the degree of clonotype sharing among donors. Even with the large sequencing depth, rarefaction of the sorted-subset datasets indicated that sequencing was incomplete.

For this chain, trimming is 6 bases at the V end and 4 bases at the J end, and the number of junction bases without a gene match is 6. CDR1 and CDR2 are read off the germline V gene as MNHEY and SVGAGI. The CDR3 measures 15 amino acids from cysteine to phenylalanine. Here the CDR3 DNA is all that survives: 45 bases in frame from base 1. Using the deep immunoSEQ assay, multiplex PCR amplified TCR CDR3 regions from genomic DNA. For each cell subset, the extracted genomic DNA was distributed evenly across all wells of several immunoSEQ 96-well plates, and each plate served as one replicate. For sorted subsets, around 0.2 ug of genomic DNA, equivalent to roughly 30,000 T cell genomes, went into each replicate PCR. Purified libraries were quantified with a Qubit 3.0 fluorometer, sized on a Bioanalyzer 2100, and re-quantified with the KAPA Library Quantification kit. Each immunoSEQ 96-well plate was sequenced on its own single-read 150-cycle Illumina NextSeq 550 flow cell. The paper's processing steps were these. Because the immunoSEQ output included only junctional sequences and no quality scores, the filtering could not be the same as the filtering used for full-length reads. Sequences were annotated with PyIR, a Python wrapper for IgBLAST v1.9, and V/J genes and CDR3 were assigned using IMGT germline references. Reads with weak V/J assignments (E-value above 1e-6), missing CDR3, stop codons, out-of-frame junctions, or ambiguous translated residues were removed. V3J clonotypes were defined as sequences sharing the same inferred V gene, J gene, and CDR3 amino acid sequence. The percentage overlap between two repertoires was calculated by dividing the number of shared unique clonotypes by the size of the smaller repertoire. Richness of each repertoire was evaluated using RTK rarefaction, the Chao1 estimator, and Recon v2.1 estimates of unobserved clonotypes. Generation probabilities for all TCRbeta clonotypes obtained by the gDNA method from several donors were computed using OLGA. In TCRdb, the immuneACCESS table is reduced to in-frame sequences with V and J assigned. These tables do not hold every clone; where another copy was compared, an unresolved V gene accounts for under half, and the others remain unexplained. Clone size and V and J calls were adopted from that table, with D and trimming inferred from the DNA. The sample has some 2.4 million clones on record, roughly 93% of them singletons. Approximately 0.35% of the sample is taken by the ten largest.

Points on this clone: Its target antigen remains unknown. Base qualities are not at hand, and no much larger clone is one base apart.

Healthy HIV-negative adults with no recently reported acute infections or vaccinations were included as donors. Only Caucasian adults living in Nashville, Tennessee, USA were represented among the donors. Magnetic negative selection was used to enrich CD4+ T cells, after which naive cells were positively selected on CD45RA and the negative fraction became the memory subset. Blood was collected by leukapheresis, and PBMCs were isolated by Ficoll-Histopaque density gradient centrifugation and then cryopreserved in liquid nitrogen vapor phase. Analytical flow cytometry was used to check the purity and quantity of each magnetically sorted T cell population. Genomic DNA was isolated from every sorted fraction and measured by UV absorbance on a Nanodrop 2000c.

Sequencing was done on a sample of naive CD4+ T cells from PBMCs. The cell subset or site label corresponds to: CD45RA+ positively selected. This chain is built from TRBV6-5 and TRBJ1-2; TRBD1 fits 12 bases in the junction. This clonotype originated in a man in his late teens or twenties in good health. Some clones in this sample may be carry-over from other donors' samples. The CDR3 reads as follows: CASRRDRGHVYGYTF. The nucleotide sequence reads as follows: TGTGCCAGCAGACGGGACAGGGGGCATGTCTATGGCTACACCTTC.